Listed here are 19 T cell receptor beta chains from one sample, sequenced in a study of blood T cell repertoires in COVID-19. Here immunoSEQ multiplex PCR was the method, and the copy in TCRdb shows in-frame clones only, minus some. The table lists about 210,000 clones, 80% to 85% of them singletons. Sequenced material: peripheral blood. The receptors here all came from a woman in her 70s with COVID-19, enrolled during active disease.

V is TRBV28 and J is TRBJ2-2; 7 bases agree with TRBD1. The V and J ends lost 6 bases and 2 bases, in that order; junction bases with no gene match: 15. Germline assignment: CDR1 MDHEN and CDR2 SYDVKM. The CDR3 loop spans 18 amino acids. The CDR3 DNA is TGTGCCAGCAGCACATGGGTCCAACAGGGGATTAACACCGGGGAGCTGTTTTTT. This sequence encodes CASSTWVQQGINTGELFF.

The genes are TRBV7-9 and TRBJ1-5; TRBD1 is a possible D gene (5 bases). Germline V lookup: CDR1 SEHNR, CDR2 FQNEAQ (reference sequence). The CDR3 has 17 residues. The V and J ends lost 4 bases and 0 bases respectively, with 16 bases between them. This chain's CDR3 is CASSSSRGDYSNQPQHF. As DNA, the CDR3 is TGTGCCAGCAGCTCCTCCCGGGGGGATTATAGCAATCAGCCCCAGCATTTT.

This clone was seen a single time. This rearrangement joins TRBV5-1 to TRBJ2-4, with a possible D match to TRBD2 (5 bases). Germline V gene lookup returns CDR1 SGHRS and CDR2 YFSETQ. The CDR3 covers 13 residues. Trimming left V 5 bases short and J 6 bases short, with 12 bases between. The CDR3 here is CASSLGSGNIQYF. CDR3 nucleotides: TGCGCCAGCAGTCTTGGAAGCGGAAACATTCAGTACTTC.

The chain's CDR3 is CASSSPPTGAPYEQYF. The CDR3 bases are TGTGCCAGCAGCTCCCCCCCGACAGGAGCCCCCTACGAGCAGTACTTC. The chain combines TRBV5-4 with TRBJ2-7; weak D call: TRBD1 (6 bases). This CDR3 contains 16 residues. With 3 bases removed from V and 2 bases from J, the gap between germline ends came to 18 bases. CDR1 is SGHNT and CDR2 is YYREEE in the germline V gene (reference sequence).

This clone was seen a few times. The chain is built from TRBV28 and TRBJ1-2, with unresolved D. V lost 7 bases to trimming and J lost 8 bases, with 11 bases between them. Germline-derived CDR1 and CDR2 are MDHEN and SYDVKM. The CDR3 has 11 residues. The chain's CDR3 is CASNRGQGYTF. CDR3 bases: TGTGCCAGCAACCGGGGTCAAGGCTACACCTTC.

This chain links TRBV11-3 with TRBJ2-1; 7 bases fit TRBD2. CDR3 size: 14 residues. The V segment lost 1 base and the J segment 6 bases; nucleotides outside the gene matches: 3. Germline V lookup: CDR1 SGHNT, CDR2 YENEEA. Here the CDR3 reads CASSLGSSGNEQFF. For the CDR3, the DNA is TGTGCCAGCAGCTTAGGCTCTAGCGGCAATGAGCAGTTCTTC. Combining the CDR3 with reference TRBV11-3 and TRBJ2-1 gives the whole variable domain EAGVVQSPRYKIIEKKQPVAFWCNPISGHNTLYWYLQNLGQGPELLIRYENEEAVDDSQLPKDRFSAERLKGVDSTLKIQPAELGDSAVYLCASSLGSSGNEQFFGPGTRLTVL.

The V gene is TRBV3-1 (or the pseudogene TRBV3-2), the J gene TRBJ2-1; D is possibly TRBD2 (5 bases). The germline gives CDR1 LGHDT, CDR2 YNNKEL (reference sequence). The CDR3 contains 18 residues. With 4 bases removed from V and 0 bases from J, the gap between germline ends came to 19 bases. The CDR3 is CASSLYDGKPFSYNEQFF. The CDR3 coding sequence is TGTGCCAGCAGCCTGTACGACGGGAAACCATTCTCCTACAATGAGCAGTTCTTC.

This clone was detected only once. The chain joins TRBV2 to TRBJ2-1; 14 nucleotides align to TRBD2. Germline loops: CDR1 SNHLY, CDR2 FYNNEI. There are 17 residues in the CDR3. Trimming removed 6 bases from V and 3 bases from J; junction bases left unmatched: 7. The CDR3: CASRHGTSGRVYNEQFF. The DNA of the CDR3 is TGTGCCAGCAGGCACGGGACTAGCGGGAGAGTCTACAATGAGCAGTTCTTC.

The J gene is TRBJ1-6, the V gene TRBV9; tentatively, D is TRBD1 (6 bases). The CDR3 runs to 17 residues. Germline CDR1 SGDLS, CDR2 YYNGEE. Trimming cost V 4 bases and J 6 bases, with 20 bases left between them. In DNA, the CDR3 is TGTGCCAGCAGCCCAAGGGGGGGGGCGGCCCCTAATTCACCCCTCCACTTT. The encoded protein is CASSPRGGAAPNSPLHF.

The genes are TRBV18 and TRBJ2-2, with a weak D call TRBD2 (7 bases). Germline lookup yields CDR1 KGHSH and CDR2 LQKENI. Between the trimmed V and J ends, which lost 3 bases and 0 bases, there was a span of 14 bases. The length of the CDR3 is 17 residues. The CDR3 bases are TGTGCCAGCTCACCCCGAATAGGGGGGGCGAACACCGGGGAGCTGTTTTTT. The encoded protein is CASSPRIGGANTGELFF.

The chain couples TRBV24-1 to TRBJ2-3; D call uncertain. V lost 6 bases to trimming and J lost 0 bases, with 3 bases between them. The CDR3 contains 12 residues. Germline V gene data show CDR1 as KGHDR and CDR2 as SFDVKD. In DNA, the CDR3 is TGTGCCACCAGTAGCAGCACAGATACGCAGTATTTT. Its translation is CATSSSTDTQYF.

CDR3 amino acids: CASSAGALMNTEAFF. CDR3 in DNA: TGTGCCAGCTCAGCAGGGGCTTTAATGAACACTGAAGCTTTCTTT. The V call is TRBV18, the J call TRBJ1-1, with TRBD1 as a possible D gene (6 bases). The CDR3 has 15 residues. V was shortened by 5 bases and J by 0 bases, with 13 bases between the two germline ends. CDR1 KGHSH and CDR2 LQKENI come from the germline V gene.

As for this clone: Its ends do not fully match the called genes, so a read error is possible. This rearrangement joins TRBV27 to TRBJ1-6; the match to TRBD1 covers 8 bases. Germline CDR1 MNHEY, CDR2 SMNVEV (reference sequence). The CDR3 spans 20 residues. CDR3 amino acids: CASSLFVGRIGTGDNSPLHF. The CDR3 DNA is TGTGCCAGCAGTTTATTTGTGGGGCGAATCGGGACAGGTGATAACTCACCCCTCCACTTT.

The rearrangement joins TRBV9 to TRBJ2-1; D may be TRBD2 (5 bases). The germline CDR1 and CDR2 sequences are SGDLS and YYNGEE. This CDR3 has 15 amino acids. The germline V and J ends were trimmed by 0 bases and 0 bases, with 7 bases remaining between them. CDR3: CASSVVGNSYNEQFF. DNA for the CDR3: TGTGCCAGCAGCGTAGTCGGGAACTCCTACAATGAGCAGTTCTTC.

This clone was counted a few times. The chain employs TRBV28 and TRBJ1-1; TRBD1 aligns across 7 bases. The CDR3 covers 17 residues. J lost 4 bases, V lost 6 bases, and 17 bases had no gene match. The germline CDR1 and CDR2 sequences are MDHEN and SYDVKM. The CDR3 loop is CASSSPAAWTGGTEAFF. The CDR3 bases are TGTGCCAGCAGCTCCCCGGCCGCCTGGACAGGCGGCACTGAAGCTTTCTTT.

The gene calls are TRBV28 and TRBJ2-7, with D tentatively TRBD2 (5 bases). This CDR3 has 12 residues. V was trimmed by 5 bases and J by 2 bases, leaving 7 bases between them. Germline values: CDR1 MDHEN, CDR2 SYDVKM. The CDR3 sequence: CASSRGTYEQYF. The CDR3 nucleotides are TGTGCCAGCAGTAGAGGGACCTACGAGCAGTACTTC.

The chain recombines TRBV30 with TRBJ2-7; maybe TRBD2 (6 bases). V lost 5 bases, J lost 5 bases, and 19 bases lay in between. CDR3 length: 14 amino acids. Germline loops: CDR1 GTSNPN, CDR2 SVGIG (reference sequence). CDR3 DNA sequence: TGTGCCTGGCGGACCGGGACTTTTATCCACGAGCAGTACTTC. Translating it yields CAWRTGTFIHEQYF.

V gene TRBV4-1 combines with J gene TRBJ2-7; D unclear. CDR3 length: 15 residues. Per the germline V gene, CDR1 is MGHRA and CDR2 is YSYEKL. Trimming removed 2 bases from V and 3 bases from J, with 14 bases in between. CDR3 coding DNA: TGCGCCAGCAGCCAACCCTGGGCACCCAGCTACGAGCAGTACTTC. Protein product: CASSQPWAPSYEQYF.

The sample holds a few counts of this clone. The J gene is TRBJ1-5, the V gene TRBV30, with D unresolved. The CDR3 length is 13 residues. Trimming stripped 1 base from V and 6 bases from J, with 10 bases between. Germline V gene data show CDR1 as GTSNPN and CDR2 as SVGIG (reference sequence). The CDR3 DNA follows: TGTGCCTGGAGTGACTCGCCGGGTCAGCCCCAGCATTTT. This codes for CAWSDSPGQPQHF.